Below are 31 T cell receptor beta chains sequenced from a single sample in a study of blood T cell repertoires in COVID-19. Clones were sequenced by immunoSEQ multiplex PCR, and TCRdb holds only the in-frame ones, with some missing. Among 250,000 to 350,000 clones listed, around four fifths were seen once. Sequencing was carried out using peripheral blood. All receptors derive from a woman between 45 and 65 years old with acute or convalescent COVID-19.

This chain connects TRBV5-1 to TRBJ2-5, with D perhaps matching TRBD1 (6 bases). CDR3 size: 14 residues. Germline assignment: CDR1 SGHRS and CDR2 YFSETQ. Trimming removed 1 base at V and 3 bases at J, with 10 bases between. CDR3: CASSLSTGKETQYF. Here the CDR3 DNA reads TGCGCCAGCAGCTTGTCTACAGGGAAAGAGACCCAGTACTTC.

The rearrangement uses TRBV2 and TRBJ1-4; 8 nucleotides match TRBD1. The J segment lost 7 bases and the V segment lost 4 bases, leaving 8 bases of the junction unmatched. The germline gives CDR1 SNHLY, CDR2 FYNNEI. This CDR3 is 15 amino acids long. CDR3 protein: CASSGGQGRGEKLFF. CDR3 coding DNA: TGTGCCAGCAGTGGAGGACAGGGCAGGGGTGAAAAACTGTTTTTT.

The table lists this clone with a count of one. The rearrangement links TRBV19 to TRBJ2-3; 14 bases are shared with TRBD2. The CDR3 consists of 16 residues. After removal of 3 bases from V and 5 bases from J, the junction contained 4 bases not matched to a gene. Germline V gene sequence: CDR1 LNHDA, CDR2 SQIVND (reference sequence). In DNA, the CDR3 is TGTGCCAGTAGTATCGGGACTAGCGGGGGTCGAGATACGCAGTATTTT. Translation: CASSIGTSGGRDTQYF.

J is TRBJ2-5 and V is TRBV5-1; 10 bases line up with TRBD1. J gave up 4 bases and V 7 bases, and 7 bases lay outside the gene matches. Germline CDR1 and CDR2: SGHRS and YFSETQ. The CDR3 is made up of 14 amino acids. CDR3 loop: CASGTGEGRETQYF. The CDR3, as DNA: TGCGCCAGCGGGACAGGGGAAGGACGAGAGACCCAGTACTTC.

The chain has TRBV28 and TRBJ1-1, with 8 bases aligning to TRBD1. There are 15 residues in the CDR3. Germline trimming cut 0 bases from V and 3 bases from J; bases unmatched to any gene: 3. Germline V CDR1 and CDR2: MDHEN, SYDVKM. The CDR3 here is CASSLWSQGDTEAFF. Here the CDR3 DNA reads TGTGCCAGCAGTTTATGGTCACAGGGGGACACTGAAGCTTTCTTT.

The gene calls are TRBV7-6 and TRBJ1-1, with D maybe TRBD1 (6 bases). The length of the CDR3 is 15 residues. The germline V gene encodes CDR1 SGHVS and CDR2 FNYEAQ. V lost 1 base, J lost 1 base, and 10 bases lay in between. CDR3 sequence (DNA): TGTGCCAGCAGCTTAGGCATGGGGGCGAACACTGAAGCTTTCTTT. Encoded protein: CASSLGMGANTEAFF.

The V call is TRBV21-1, the J call TRBJ2-7; the table calls TRBD1, which could not be checked here. TRBV21-1 is a pseudogene locus. The CDR3 consists of 14 residues. In DNA, the CDR3 is TGTGCCAGCAGCACTCGGGACAGACGCTACAAGCAGTACTTC. Its protein product is CASSTRDRRYKQYF.

This clone was counted only a few times. The chain uses TRBV7-3 and TRBJ1-5; possibly TRBD1 for D (6 bases). The CDR3 spans 13 residues. The germline V gene has CDR1 SGHTA and CDR2 FQGTGA. The germline V and J ends were trimmed by 5 bases and 4 bases, with 9 bases remaining between them. CDR3 loop: CASSLDRNQPQHF. The CDR3 DNA reads as TGTGCCAGCAGCCTGGACAGAAATCAGCCCCAGCATTTT.

The rearrangement uses TRBV6-1 and TRBJ1-5; the D gene is possibly TRBD1 (5 bases). The germline V gene encodes CDR1 MNHNS and CDR2 SASEGT. The CDR3 has 12 amino acids. With 3 bases removed from V and 6 bases from J, the gap between germline ends came to 6 bases. In DNA form, the CDR3 reads TGTGCCAGCAGTGACAGGGCTCAGCCCCAGCATTTT. This sequence encodes CASSDRAQPQHF.

This clone came up many times. This rearrangement joins TRBV5-4 to TRBJ1-6; TRBD1 matches 8 bases. Unmatched junction bases numbered 8, after V lost 5 bases and J lost 7 bases. Per the germline V gene, CDR1 is SGHNT and CDR2 is YYREEE (reference sequence). The CDR3 loop spans 15 amino acids. The CDR3 is CASSKDRVGNSPLHF. CDR3 bases: TGTGCCAGCAGTAAGGACAGGGTTGGCAATTCACCCCTCCACTTT.

The table lists this clone with a count of one. V gene TRBV7-6 combines with J gene TRBJ2-1; 8 positions agree with TRBD2. Germline V gives CDR1 SGHVS, CDR2 FNYEAQ. J lost 5 bases, V lost 4 bases, and 4 bases had no gene match. This CDR3 comprises 14 residues. CDR3 sequence (DNA): TGTGCCAGCAGCTCCCTAGCGGGCCACAATGAGCAGTTCTTC. Protein product: CASSSLAGHNEQFF.

This clone was seen just once. The rearrangement links TRBV12-3 or TRBV12-4 to TRBJ1-1, with D unresolved. The V end lost 6 bases, the J end lost 5 bases, and 10 bases lay between the germline ends. This CDR3 is 12 amino acids long. The CDR3 sequence: CASRGESTEAFF. As DNA, the CDR3 is TGTGCCAGCAGGGGAGAGAGTACTGAAGCTTTCTTT.

The rearrangement uses TRBV4-3 and TRBJ2-1; possibly TRBD1 for D (6 bases). The CDR3 length is 16 residues. Germline V gives CDR1 LGHNA, CDR2 YSLEER. Trimming removed 1 base at V and 0 bases at J, with 10 bases between. In DNA, the CDR3 is TGCGCCAGCAGCCAAGTTGGGGGCAGCTCCTACAATGAGCAGTTCTTC. This codes for CASSQVGGSSYNEQFF.

The chain uses TRBV9 and TRBJ2-7, with TRBD2 matching 13 bases. This CDR3 is 16 amino acids long. In germline, CDR1 is SGDLS, CDR2 YYNGEE. Trimming cost V 0 bases and J 6 bases; bases outside gene matches: 6. CDR3 protein: CASSVAPLAGGPEQYF. DNA for the CDR3: TGTGCCAGCAGCGTAGCCCCACTAGCGGGAGGGCCCGAGCAGTACTTC.

This rearrangement joins TRBV19 to TRBJ2-5; TRBD2 might be the D (7 bases). The germline gives CDR1 LNHDA, CDR2 SQIVND (reference sequence). CDR3 size: 15 residues. V dropped 3 bases and J dropped 7 bases, with 18 bases sitting between them. CDR3 protein: CASSMAGAGRGTQYF. For the CDR3, the DNA is TGTGCCAGTAGTATGGCGGGGGCAGGGAGGGGGACCCAGTACTTC.

CDR3 loop: CASSPDSFSPLHF. In DNA form, the CDR3 reads TGTGCCAGCAGCCCGGACAGTTTTTCACCCCTCCACTTT. The rearrangement uses TRBV7-6 and TRBJ1-6, with a tentative D call TRBD1 (6 bases). This CDR3 comprises 13 residues. Trimming pared 5 bases from V and 9 bases from J, leaving 11 bases between. Germline CDR1 and CDR2: SGHVS and FNYEAQ.

V usage is TRBV7-2 and J usage is TRBJ2-3, with 13 bases aligning to TRBD2. With V trimmed by 5 bases and J by 4 bases, 9 bases remained unmatched. The CDR3 is 17 residues long. Looked up from germline, CDR1 is SGHTA and CDR2 is FQGNSA. The CDR3 is CASSPPRGTSGADTQYF. The CDR3 coding sequence is TGTGCCAGCAGCCCGCCGCGGGGGACTAGCGGGGCAGATACGCAGTATTTT.

The chain links TRBV5-4 to TRBJ2-7; 10 nucleotides line up with TRBD1. The germline V gene encodes CDR1 SGHNT and CDR2 YYREEE (reference sequence). CDR3 length: 16 residues. With V trimmed by 3 bases and J by 1 base, 7 bases remained unmatched. The CDR3 DNA reads TGTGCCAGCAGCTCGAACCGGGACAGGGGATCCTACGAGCAGTACTTC. Its translation is CASSSNRDRGSYEQYF.

This clone was picked up a small number of times. The V call is TRBV9, the J call TRBJ2-5; maybe TRBD1 (5 bases). Trimming shortened V by 3 bases and J by 4 bases, and 13 bases separated the two germline ends. This CDR3 has 14 residues. The germline V gene encodes CDR1 SGDLS and CDR2 YYNGEE. CDR3 sequence: CASSGGGSLETQYF. The CDR3 DNA reads as TGTGCCAGCAGCGGGGGCGGTAGCTTAGAGACCCAGTACTTC.

This sequence joins TRBV12-3 or TRBV12-4 and TRBJ1-1; D ambiguous. The CDR3 has 12 residues. V was clipped by 3 bases and J by 11 bases, with 13 bases between them. The CDR3 DNA reads as TGTGCCAGCAGTTTCTATCGGGGAACGGCTTTCTTT. It encodes CASSFYRGTAFF.

The V gene is TRBV18, the J gene TRBJ1-2; D unclear. V lost 4 bases, J lost 2 bases, and 8 bases lay in between. The CDR3 runs to 13 residues. Germline lookup yields CDR1 KGHSH and CDR2 LQKENI. In DNA form, the CDR3 reads TGTGCCAGCTCACTGGCGGAGAACTATGGCTACACCTTC. Translated: CASSLAENYGYTF.

V gene TRBV7-3 combines with J gene TRBJ2-1; D unresolved. Germline values: CDR1 SGHTA, CDR2 FQGTGA. The CDR3 runs 12 residues. V gave up 1 base and J gave up 8 bases, with 6 bases separating them. The CDR3 here is CASSLMGDEQFF. DNA for the CDR3: TGTGCCAGCAGCTTAATGGGCGATGAGCAGTTCTTC. Looking up the rest from reference TRBV7-3 and TRBJ2-1 gives the full variable domain: GAGVSQTPSNKVTEKGKYVELRCDPISGHTALYWYRQSLGQGPEFLIYFQGTGAADDSGLPNDRFFAVRPEGSVSTLKIQRTERGDSAVYLCASSLMGDEQFFGPGTRLTVL.

The chain links TRBV12-5 to TRBJ2-1; maybe TRBD1 (5 bases). Trimming took off 1 base at V and 0 bases at J, with 13 bases between the two ends. The CDR3 is 17 amino acids. CDR1 is LGHNT, CDR2 FRNRAP, per germline. CDR3 loop: CASGLAMTVSSYNEQFF. The CDR3 DNA sequence: TGTGCTAGTGGTTTGGCCATGACAGTTAGCTCCTACAATGAGCAGTTCTTC.

This clone was counted a few times. This chain joins TRBV4-1 and TRBJ2-2; TRBD1 aligns across 11 bases. This CDR3 has 16 amino acids. The ends lost 5 bases at V and 3 bases at J; junction bases unmatched: 5. Germline V CDR1 and CDR2: MGHRA, YSYEKL. The CDR3 region has the DNA TGCGCCAGCAGCTCGGGACAGGGGGATTACACCGGGGAGCTGTTTTTT. Encoded protein: CASSSGQGDYTGELFF.

The rearrangement joins TRBV7-9 to TRBJ2-5, with D perhaps matching TRBD2 (7 bases). V lost 4 bases and J 4 bases, leaving 19 bases between the germline ends. CDR1 is SEHNR and CDR2 is FQNEAQ in the germline V gene (reference sequence). The CDR3 covers 16 residues. The CDR3 region is CASSSWGRGLGETQYF. In DNA, the CDR3 is TGTGCCAGCAGCTCGTGGGGGCGGGGGCTAGGAGAGACCCAGTACTTC.

This chain uses TRBV6-5 with TRBJ1-2; 10 nucleotides line up with TRBD1. The CDR3 runs to 14 residues. The junction had 7 bases not matched to a gene; V was cut back by 6 bases and J by 6 bases. Germline loops: CDR1 MNHEY, CDR2 SVGAGI. The CDR3 loop is CASRPTGGANGYTF. As DNA, the CDR3 is TGTGCCAGCAGGCCGACAGGGGGCGCAAATGGCTACACCTTC.

The rearrangement uses TRBV12-3 or TRBV12-4 and TRBJ1-4; D not certain. The V end was cut by 3 bases, the J end by 7 bases, with 9 bases between. CDR3 length: 13 residues. CDR3 nucleotides: TGTGCCAGCAGTTTTAACGGTATTGAAAAACTGTTTTTT. Translated, it gives CASSFNGIEKLFF.

The rearrangement links TRBV30 to TRBJ1-4; D gene uncertain. The CDR3 has 12 amino acids. The V and J ends lost 3 bases and 4 bases respectively, with 6 bases between them. CDR1 is GTSNPN and CDR2 is SVGIG in the germline V gene (reference sequence). This CDR3 reads CAWRADNEKLFF. The CDR3 bases are TGTGCCTGGAGGGCGGATAATGAAAAACTGTTTTTT.

This chain uses TRBV2 with TRBJ1-2; 12 nucleotides agree with TRBD1. The CDR3 is 13 residues long. Trimming cost V 5 bases and J 8 bases; bases outside gene matches: 3. The germline CDR1 and CDR2 sequences are SNHLY and FYNNEI. CDR3 in DNA: TGTGCCAGCAGTCCGGGACAGGGGGCAGGCTACACCTTC. It specifies CASSPGQGAGYTF.

This clone was found once. The chain employs TRBV7-9 and TRBJ2-7; 7 bases agree with TRBD2. The CDR3 is 13 residues long. J gave up 3 bases and V 7 bases, and 6 bases lay outside the gene matches. Germline values: CDR1 SEHNR, CDR2 FQNEAQ (reference sequence). CDR3 residues: CASTRGGDYEQYV. The DNA of the CDR3 is TGTGCCAGCACCCGTGGGGGGGACTACGAGCAGTACGTC.

J is TRBJ2-2 and V is TRBV7-9; the D is unclear. The CDR3 has 16 amino acids. Germline V gene data show CDR1 as SEHNR and CDR2 as FQNEAQ (reference sequence). V lost 4 bases to trimming and J lost 7 bases, with 19 bases between them. The CDR3 loop is CASSSPPQSFFGELFF. CDR3 DNA: TGTGCCAGCAGCTCCCCCCCGCAGTCTTTTTTCGGGGAGCTGTTTTTT.